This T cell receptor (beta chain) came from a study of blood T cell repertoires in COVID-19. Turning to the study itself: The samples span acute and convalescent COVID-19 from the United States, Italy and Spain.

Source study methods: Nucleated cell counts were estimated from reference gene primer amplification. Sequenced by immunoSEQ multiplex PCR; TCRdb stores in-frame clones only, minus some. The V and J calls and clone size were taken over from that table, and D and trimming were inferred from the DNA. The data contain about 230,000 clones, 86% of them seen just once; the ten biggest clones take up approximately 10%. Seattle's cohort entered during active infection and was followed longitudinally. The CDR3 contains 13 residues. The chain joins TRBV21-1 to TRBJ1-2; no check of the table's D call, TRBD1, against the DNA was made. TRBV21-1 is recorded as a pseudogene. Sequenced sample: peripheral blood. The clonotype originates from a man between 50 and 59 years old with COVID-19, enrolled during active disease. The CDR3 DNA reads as TGTGCCAGCAGCAAATGGGACAGAAGTGGCTACACCTTC. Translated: CASSKWDRSGYTF.